These 19 T cell receptor beta chains originate from one sample sequenced in a study of cytomegalovirus exposure and HLA in healthy donors. The PCR had 60 Vbeta and 13 Jbeta primers. Sequenced by immunoSEQ multiplex PCR; TCRdb stores in-frame clones only, minus some. The sample gives approximately 170,000 clones, roughly 80% of which show up once; 1% to 1.5% is in the top ten. Sequenced: PBMCs. The receptors were sampled from a middle-aged man in good health and CMV-seropositive.

The chain couples TRBV6-5 to TRBJ1-1, with a possible D match to TRBD1 (5 bases). V shed 10 bases and J shed 4 bases, with 13 bases lying between them. CDR3 length: 12 amino acids. CDR1 MNHEY and CDR2 SVGAGI come from the germline V gene. The CDR3 spells CATLRGGTEAFF. The DNA of the CDR3 is TGTGCCACCTTACGGGGGGGCACTGAAGCTTTCTTT.

This clone has more than one count but fewer than ten. The genes are TRBV6-1 and TRBJ2-7, with D maybe TRBD1 (5 bases). CDR1 is MNHNS, CDR2 SASEGT, per germline. V was shortened by 6 bases and J by 3 bases, with 12 bases between the two germline ends. The CDR3 has 13 residues. The CDR3 spells CASRMDTHYEQYF. CDR3 bases: TGTGCCAGCAGAATGGACACACACTACGAGCAGTACTTC.

This chain connects TRBV10-2 to TRBJ2-7, with TRBD2 matching 8 bases. CDR1 WSHSY and CDR2 SAAADI come from the germline V gene. With 3 bases clipped from V and 5 bases from J, the junction kept 6 bases outside the gene matches. The CDR3 covers 14 residues. The CDR3 DNA reads as TGCGCCAGCAGTGAACGGGGGGGGGCCCACGAGCAGTACTTC. Its translation: CASSERGGAHEQYF.

V is TRBV6-5 and J is TRBJ1-3, with D possibly TRBD1 on 6 matching bases. Trimming took 5 bases from V and 0 from J, leaving 11 bases between them. The CDR3 sequence is 15 residues long. In germline, CDR1 is MNHEY, CDR2 SVGAGI. CDR3 coding DNA: TGTGCCAGCAGTACAGGGACCTACTCTGGAAACACCATATATTTT. Amino acids: CASSTGTYSGNTIYF.

This chain links TRBV6-1 with TRBJ2-1; TRBD2 matches at 7 bases. CDR3 size: 13 residues. Germline loops: CDR1 MNHNS, CDR2 SASEGT. Trimming removed 7 bases from V and 6 bases from J; junction bases left unmatched: 6. CDR3 sequence reads: CASKIGLVNEQFF. The CDR3 DNA is TGTGCCAGCAAAATTGGACTAGTCAATGAGCAGTTCTTC.

This chain uses TRBV28 with TRBJ2-2, with TRBD2 as a possible D gene (6 bases). Trimming stripped 6 bases from V and 5 bases from J, with 7 bases between. Per germline, CDR1 MDHEN and CDR2 SYDVKM. This CDR3 comprises 12 residues. The CDR3 loop reads CASSLATGELFF. The CDR3 DNA reads as TGTGCCAGCAGCCTAGCGACCGGGGAGCTGTTTTTT.

This clone is a singleton in its sample. The same CDR3 arises from other DNA sequences in this sample as well. The J gene is TRBJ1-5, the V gene TRBV28; possibly TRBD1 for D (5 bases). This CDR3 contains 15 residues. V lost 5 bases to trimming and J lost 0 bases, with 11 bases between them. Germline CDR1 is MDHEN and CDR2 is SYDVKM. CDR3 sequence (DNA): TGTGCCAGCAGTCCTCAGGGCTATAGCAATCAGCCCCAGCATTTT. The encoded protein is CASSPQGYSNQPQHF. Filled out from reference TRBV28 and TRBJ1-5, the complete variable domain reads DVKVTQSSRYLVKRTGEKVFLECVQDMDHENMFWYRQDPGLGLRLIYFSYDVKMKEKGDIPEGYSVSREKKERFSLILESASTNQTSMYLCASSPQGYSNQPQHFGDGTRLSIL.

This clone was seen once. The J gene is TRBJ2-3, the V gene TRBV29-1, with 14 bases matching TRBD2. Per the germline V gene, CDR1 is SQVTM and CDR2 is ANQGSEA. V lost 5 bases and J lost 2; bases outside the gene matches: 3. The length of the CDR3 is 15 residues. The CDR3 DNA follows: TGCAGCGTTTGGACTAGCGGGAGGTACACAGATACGCAGTATTTT. As protein: CSVWTSGRYTDTQYF.

The chain joins TRBV10-1 to TRBJ1-1; 8 bases are a match to TRBD1. The CDR3 totals 15 residues. The V and J ends lost 3 bases and 4 bases, in that order; junction bases with no gene match: 7. CDR1 and CDR2 (germline): WNHNN, SYGVQD (reference sequence). Here the CDR3 DNA reads TGCGCCAGCAGTGACGGACAGGGAAAGAGCACTGAAGCTTTCTTT. It codes for CASSDGQGKSTEAFF.

The CDR3 spells CASSLDTYTEAFF. The CDR3, as DNA: TGTGCCAGCAGCTTAGACACCTACACTGAAGCTTTCTTT. V usage is TRBV7-6 and J usage is TRBJ1-1; D gene ambiguous. CDR3 length: 13 residues. V lost 1 base, J lost 3 bases, and 6 bases lay in between. Germline V gives CDR1 SGHVS, CDR2 FNYEAQ.

The J gene is TRBJ1-5, the V gene TRBV19, with D maybe TRBD1 (5 bases). V was clipped by 10 bases and J by 4 bases, with 11 bases between them. This CDR3 comprises 12 residues. CDR1 is LNHDA and CDR2 is SQIVND in the germline V gene (reference sequence). CDR3 region: CATGHLNQPQHF. The CDR3, as DNA: TGTGCCACCGGACACTTAAATCAGCCCCAGCATTTT.

The chain carries TRBV2 and TRBJ2-3, with TRBD1 matching over 9 bases. Germline V gives CDR1 SNHLY, CDR2 FYNNEI. V was clipped by 7 bases and J by 2 bases; unmatched bases: 16. There are 18 residues in the CDR3. The CDR3 sequence: CASTPLVGGDRATDTQYF. CDR3 nucleotide sequence: TGTGCCAGCACCCCGTTAGTCGGAGGGGACAGGGCCACAGATACGCAGTATTTT.

This sequence joins TRBV9 and TRBJ1-2, with 7 bases that match TRBD1. V lost 1 base and J lost 7; bases outside the gene matches: 7. The length of the CDR3 is 14 residues. CDR1 and CDR2 (germline): SGDLS, YYNGEE. The CDR3 here is CASSVLVGGGGYTF. The CDR3 coding sequence is TGTGCCAGCAGCGTACTTGTAGGGGGCGGTGGCTACACCTTC.

The gene calls are TRBV7-6 and TRBJ2-5; possibly TRBD2 for D (6 bases). The assigned J gene may be wrong: the sequence end matches TRBJ2-7 better. Germline CDR1 is SGHVS and CDR2 is FNYEAQ. CDR3 size: 13 residues. The CDR3 protein is CASTEGAGYEQYF. CDR3 nucleotides: TGTGCCAGCACCGAAGGGGCGGGATACGAGCAGTACTTC.

The chain joins TRBV10-3 to TRBJ2-7; no definite D call. Trimming stripped 3 bases from V and 3 bases from J, with 9 bases between. CDR3 length: 13 amino acids. Germline V CDR1 and CDR2: ENHRY, SYGVKD. CDR3 sequence reads: CAISDNPGYEQYF. The DNA of the CDR3 is TGTGCCATCAGTGACAACCCGGGCTACGAGCAGTACTTC.

The genes are TRBV19 and TRBJ1-1; 7 nucleotides agree with TRBD1. The CDR3 totals 14 residues. From germline, CDR1 is LNHDA and CDR2 SQIVND (reference sequence). V gave up 6 bases and J gave up 0 bases; unmatched junction bases: 4. The chain's CDR3 is CASRPGQLNTEAFF. In DNA, the CDR3 is TGTGCCAGTAGGCCGGGACAGTTGAACACTGAAGCTTTCTTT.

The chain employs TRBV5-8 and TRBJ2-1; 8 bases are shared with TRBD1. V lost 0 bases to trimming and J lost 4 bases; unmatched junction nucleotides: 6. Germline V gene sequence: CDR1 SGHTS, CDR2 YDEGEE. The CDR3 is 16 residues long. The CDR3 nucleotides read TGTGCCAGCAGCTTGGCCCAGGGGGCGCGGTACAATGAGCAGTTCTTC. It codes for CASSLAQGARYNEQFF. The entire variable domain, with the rest obtained from reference TRBV5-8 and TRBJ2-1, is as follows: EAGVTQSPTHLIKTRGQQATLRCSPISGHTSVYWYQQALGLGLQFLLWYDEGEERNRGNFPPRFSGRQFPNYSSELNVNALELEDSALYLCASSLAQGARYNEQFFGPGTRLTVL.

This sequence joins TRBV4-2 and TRBJ2-5, with 12 bases fitting TRBD1. The tail of the sequence fits TRBJ2-7 better, so the J call may be wrong. CDR1 and CDR2 from the germline V gene are LGHNA and YNFKEQ. The CDR3 loop spans 15 amino acids. The CDR3 DNA reads as TGTGCCAGCAGCCAGCCGGGACAGGGGGCCCACGAGCAGTACTTC. Residues: CASSQPGQGAHEQYF.

Written as DNA, the CDR3 is TGCGCCAGCAGCTTGGCCGGGGGGAGGGCTGAATCACCCCTCCACTTT. Translated: CASSLAGGRAESPLHF. The chain couples TRBV5-1 to TRBJ1-6; possibly TRBD1 for D (5 bases). Looked up from germline, CDR1 is SGHRS and CDR2 is YFSETQ. The CDR3 length is 16 residues. Trimming took off 0 bases at V and 10 bases at J, with 17 bases between the two ends.